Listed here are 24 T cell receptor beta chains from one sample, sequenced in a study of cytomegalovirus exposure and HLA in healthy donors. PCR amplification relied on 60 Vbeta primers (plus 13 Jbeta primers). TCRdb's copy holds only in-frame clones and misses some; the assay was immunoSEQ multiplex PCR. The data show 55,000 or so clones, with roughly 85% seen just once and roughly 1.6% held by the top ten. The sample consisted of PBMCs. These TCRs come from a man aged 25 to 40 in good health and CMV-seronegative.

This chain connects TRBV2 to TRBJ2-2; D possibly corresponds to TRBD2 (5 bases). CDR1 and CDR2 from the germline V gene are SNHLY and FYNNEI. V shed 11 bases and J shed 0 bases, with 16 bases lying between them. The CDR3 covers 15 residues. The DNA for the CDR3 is TGTGCCGGAATGATAGGACTCACGAACACCGGGGAGCTGTTTTTT. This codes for CAGMIGLTNTGELFF.

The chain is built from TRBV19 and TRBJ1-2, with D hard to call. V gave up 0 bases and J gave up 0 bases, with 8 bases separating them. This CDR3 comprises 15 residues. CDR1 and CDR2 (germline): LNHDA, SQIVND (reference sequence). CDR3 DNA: TGTGCCAGTAGTATAGATCTGGGCACTAACTATGGCTACACCTTC. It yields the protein CASSIDLGTNYGYTF.

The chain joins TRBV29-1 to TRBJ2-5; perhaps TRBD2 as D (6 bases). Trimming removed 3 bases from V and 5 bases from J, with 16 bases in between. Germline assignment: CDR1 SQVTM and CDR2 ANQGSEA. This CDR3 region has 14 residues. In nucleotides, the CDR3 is TGCAGCGTTGATTTGGGGCGGGGATTCGAGACCCAGTACTTC. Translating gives CSVDLGRGFETQYF.

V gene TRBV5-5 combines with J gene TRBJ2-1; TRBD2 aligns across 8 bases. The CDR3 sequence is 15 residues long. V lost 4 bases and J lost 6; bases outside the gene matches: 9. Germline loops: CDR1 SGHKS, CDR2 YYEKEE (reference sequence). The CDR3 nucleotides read TGTGCCAGCAGCCGCGGGGGGACCTCGAGCAATGAGCAGTTCTTC. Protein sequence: CASSRGGTSSNEQFF.

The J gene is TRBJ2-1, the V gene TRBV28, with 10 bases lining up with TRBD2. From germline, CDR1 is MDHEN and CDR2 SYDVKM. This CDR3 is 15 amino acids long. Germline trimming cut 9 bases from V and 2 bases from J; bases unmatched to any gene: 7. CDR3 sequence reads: CASLLAGHAYNEQFF. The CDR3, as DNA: TGTGCCAGTTTACTAGCGGGACACGCCTACAATGAGCAGTTCTTC.

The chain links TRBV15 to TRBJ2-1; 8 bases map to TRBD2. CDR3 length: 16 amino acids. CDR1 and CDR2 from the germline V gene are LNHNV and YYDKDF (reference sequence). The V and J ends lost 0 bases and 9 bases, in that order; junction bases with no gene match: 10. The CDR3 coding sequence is TGTGCCACCAGCAGAGATCACGTGGGACTAGTCTCTGAGCAGTTCTTC. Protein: CATSRDHVGLVSEQFF.

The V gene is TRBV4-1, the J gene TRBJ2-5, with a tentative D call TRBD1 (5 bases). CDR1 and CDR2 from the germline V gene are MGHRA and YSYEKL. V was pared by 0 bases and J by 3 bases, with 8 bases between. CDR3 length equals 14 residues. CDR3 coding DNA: TGCGCCAGCAGCCAAGAACCAGGGAAAGAGACCCAGTACTTC. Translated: CASSQEPGKETQYF.

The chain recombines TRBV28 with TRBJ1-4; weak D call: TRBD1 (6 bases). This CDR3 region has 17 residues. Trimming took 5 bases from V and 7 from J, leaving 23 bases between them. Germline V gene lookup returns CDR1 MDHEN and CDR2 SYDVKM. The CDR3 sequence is CASSPPVGGGWAEKLFF. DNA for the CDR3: TGTGCCAGCAGTCCCCCGGTTGGGGGCGGGTGGGCTGAAAAACTGTTTTTT. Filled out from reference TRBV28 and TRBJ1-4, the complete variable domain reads DVKVTQSSRYLVKRTGEKVFLECVQDMDHENMFWYRQDPGLGLRLIYFSYDVKMKEKGDIPEGYSVSREKKERFSLILESASTNQTSMYLCASSPPVGGGWAEKLFFGSGTQLSVL.

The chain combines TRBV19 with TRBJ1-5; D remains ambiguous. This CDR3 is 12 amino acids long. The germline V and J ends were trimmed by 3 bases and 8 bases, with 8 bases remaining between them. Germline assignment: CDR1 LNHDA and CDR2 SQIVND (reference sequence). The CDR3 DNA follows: TGTGCCAGTAGTATCAATCTAGAGCCCCAGCATTTT. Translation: CASSINLEPQHF.

The CDR3: CASSFSAGSGSWQPQHF. The CDR3 coding sequence is TGTGCCAGCAGCTTTTCGGCAGGTTCGGGATCATGGCAGCCCCAGCATTTT. The gene calls are TRBV5-8 and TRBJ1-5; no definite D call. Germline V gene data show CDR1 as SGHTS and CDR2 as YDEGEE. V was pared by 2 bases and J by 7 bases, with 22 bases between. This CDR3 region has 17 residues.

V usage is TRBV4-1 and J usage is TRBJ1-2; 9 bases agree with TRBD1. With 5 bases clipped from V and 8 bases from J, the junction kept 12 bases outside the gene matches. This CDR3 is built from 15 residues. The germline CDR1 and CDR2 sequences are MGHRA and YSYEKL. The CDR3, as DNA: TGCGCCAGCAGCAAGCCAAACAGGGGGCTGGAAGGCTACACCTTC. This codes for CASSKPNRGLEGYTF.

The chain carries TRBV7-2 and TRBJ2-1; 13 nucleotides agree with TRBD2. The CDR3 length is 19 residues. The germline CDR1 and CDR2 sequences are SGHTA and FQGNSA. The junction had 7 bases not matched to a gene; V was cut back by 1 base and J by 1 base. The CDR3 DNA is TGTGCCAGCAGCTTAGGGACTAGCGGGGGCCCCAGGTCCTACAATGAGCAGTTCTTC. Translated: CASSLGTSGGPRSYNEQFF.

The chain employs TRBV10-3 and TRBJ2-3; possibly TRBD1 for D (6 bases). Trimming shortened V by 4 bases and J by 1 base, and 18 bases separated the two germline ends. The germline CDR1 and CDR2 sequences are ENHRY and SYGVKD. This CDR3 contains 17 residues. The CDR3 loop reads CAISGGLYIGCTDTQYF. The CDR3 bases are TGTGCCATCAGTGGGGGGCTATACATAGGTTGCACAGATACGCAGTATTTT.

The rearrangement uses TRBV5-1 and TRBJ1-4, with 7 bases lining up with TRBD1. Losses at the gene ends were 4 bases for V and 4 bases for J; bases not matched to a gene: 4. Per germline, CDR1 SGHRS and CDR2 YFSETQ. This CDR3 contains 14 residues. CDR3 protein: CASSPGQSNEKLFF. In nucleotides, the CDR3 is TGCGCCAGCAGCCCGGGACAGAGTAATGAAAAACTGTTTTTT. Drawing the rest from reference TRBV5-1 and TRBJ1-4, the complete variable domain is KAGVTQTPRYLIKTRGQQVTLSCSPISGHRSVSWYQQTPGQGLQFLFEYFSETQRNKGNFPGRFSGRQFSNSRSEMNVSTLELGDSALYLCASSPGQSNEKLFFGSGTQLSVL.

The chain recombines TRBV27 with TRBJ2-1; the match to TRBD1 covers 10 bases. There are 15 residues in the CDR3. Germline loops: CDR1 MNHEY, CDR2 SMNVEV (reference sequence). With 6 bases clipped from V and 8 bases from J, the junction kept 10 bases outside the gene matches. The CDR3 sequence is CASRQDRGRWYEQFF. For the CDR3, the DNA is TGTGCCAGCAGACAAGACAGGGGGCGTTGGTATGAGCAGTTCTTC.

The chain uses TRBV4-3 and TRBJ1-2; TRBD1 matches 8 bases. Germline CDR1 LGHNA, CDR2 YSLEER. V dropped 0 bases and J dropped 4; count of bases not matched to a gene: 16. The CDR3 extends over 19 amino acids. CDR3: CASSQESFGTGPLLYGYTF. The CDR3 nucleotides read TGCGCCAGCAGCCAAGAGTCCTTCGGGACAGGACCCCTCCTCTATGGCTACACCTTC.

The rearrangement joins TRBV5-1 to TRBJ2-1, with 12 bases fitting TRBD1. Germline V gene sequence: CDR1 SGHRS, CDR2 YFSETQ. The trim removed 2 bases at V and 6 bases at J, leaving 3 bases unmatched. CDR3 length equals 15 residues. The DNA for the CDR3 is TGCGCCAGCAGCTTAGGGACAGGGGGCTTCAATGAGCAGTTCTTC. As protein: CASSLGTGGFNEQFF.

Here the CDR3 DNA reads TGTGCCAGCAGTGAGGGACAGGATCCTCACGAGCAGTACTTC. This encodes CASSEGQDPHEQYF. This chain links TRBV6-1 with TRBJ2-7; 8 positions match TRBD1. Trimming removed 3 bases from V and 5 bases from J; junction bases left unmatched: 6. The germline CDR1 and CDR2 sequences are MNHNS and SASEGT. This CDR3 has 14 amino acids.

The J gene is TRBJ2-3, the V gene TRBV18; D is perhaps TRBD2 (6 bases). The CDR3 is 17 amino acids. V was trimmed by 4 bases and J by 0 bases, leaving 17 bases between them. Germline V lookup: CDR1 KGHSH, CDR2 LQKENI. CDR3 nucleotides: TGTGCCAGCTCACGCAAGGCGGGCAGCGGGAGCACAGATACGCAGTATTTT. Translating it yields CASSRKAGSGSTDTQYF.

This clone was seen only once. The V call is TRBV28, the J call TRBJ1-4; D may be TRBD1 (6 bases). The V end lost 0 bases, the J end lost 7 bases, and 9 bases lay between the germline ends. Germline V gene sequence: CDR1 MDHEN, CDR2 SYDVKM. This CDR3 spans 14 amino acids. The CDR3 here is CASSLWGAGEKLFF. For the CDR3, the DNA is TGTGCCAGCAGTTTATGGGGGGCCGGTGAAAAACTGTTTTTT.

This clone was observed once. This chain's CDR3 is CASSPTGMNTEAFF. In DNA, the CDR3 is TGTGCCAGCTCACCTACAGGGATGAACACTGAAGCTTTCTTT. V usage is TRBV18 and J usage is TRBJ1-1; TRBD1 might be the D (6 bases). Germline CDR1 is KGHSH and CDR2 is LQKENI. Trimming stripped 3 bases from V and 0 bases from J, with 8 bases between. This CDR3 spans 14 amino acids.

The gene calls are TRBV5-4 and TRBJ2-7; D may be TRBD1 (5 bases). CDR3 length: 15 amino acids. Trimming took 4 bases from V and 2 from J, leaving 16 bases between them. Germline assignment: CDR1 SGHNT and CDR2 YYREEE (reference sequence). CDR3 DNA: TGTGCCAGCAGCGAGCGAACAGGTTCCCCCTACGAGCAGTACTTC. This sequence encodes CASSERTGSPYEQYF.

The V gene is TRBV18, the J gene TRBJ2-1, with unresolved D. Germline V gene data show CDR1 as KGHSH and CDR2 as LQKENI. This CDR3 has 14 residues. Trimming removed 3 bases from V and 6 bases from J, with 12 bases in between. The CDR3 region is CASSPFDSPNEQFF. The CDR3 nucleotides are TGTGCCAGCTCACCTTTTGACTCCCCCAATGAGCAGTTCTTC.

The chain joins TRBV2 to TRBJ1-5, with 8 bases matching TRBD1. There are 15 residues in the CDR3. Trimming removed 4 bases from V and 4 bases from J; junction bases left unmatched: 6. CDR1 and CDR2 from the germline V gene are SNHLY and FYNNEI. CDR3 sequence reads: CASSAQTGENQPQHF. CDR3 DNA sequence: TGTGCCAGCAGTGCTCAGACAGGGGAGAATCAGCCCCAGCATTTT.